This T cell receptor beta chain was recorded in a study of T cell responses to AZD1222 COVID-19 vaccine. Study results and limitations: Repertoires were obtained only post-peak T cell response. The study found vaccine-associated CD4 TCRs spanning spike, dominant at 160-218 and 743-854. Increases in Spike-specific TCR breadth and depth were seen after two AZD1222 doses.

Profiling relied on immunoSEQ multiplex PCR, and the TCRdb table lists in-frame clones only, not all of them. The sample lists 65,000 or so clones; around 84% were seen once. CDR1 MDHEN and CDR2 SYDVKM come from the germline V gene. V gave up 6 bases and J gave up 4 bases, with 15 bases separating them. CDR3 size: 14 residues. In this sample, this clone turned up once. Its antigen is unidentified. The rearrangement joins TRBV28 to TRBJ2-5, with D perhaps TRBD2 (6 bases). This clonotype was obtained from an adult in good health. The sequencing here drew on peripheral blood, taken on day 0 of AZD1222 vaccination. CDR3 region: CASSPSGRGETQYF. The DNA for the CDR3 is TGTGCCAGCAGCCCGAGCGGGCGAGGAGAGACCCAGTACTTC.